What follows are 19 T cell receptor beta chains derived from one specimen sequenced in a study of CD8+CD57+ T cells in acquired aplastic anemia. Genomic DNA, serving as template, underwent TCR beta VDJ and CDR3 profiling. Using its own MiXCR run on the reads, TCRdb lists one record per CDR3 protein. Found here are approximately 65,000 distinct CDR3 sequences, 50% to 70% of them singletons; the top ten hold 2% to 2.5%. The specimen sequenced was sorted CD4+, CD8+, or CD8+CD57+ T cells (not recorded which) from PBMCs. The receptors shown here come from a human donor in good health, serving as a control.

This sequence joins TRBV12-3 or TRBV12-4 and TRBJ2-5; possible D gene TRBD2, 5 bases. CDR3 size: 13 residues. V was clipped by 3 bases and J by 4 bases, with 9 bases between them. The CDR3 nucleotides read TGTGCCAGCAGTTTCGGGAATCGAGAGACCCAGTACTTC. This encodes CASSFGNRETQYF.

This sequence joins TRBV27 and TRBJ1-1; the D is unclear. The CDR3 is 15 residues long. Germline V CDR1 and CDR2: MNHEY, SMNVEV (reference sequence). Trimming stripped 5 bases from V and 5 bases from J, with 18 bases between. The CDR3 bases are TGTGCCAGCAGTCTTAACGCAGGCCCTGGAACTGAAGCTTTCTTT. Protein: CASSLNAGPGTEAFF.

This clonotype was seen ten or more times. V is TRBV12-3 or TRBV12-4 and J is TRBJ1-1, with 10 bases identical to TRBD1. The CDR3 length is 15 residues. V gave up 8 bases and J gave up 3 bases; unmatched junction bases: 9. The CDR3 nucleotides are TGTGCCAGCTCCGACAGGGGGCTTTGGGACACTGAAGCTTTCTTT. Protein sequence: CASSDRGLWDTEAFF.

The CDR3 DNA is TGTGCCAGTAGTATGAGGGTTCCCCTCTGCGAGCAGTACTTC. Translating it yields CASSMRVPLCEQYF. This chain links TRBV19 with TRBJ2-7; D is possibly TRBD2 (5 bases). The CDR3 spans 14 residues. The germline V gene has CDR1 LNHDA and CDR2 SQIVND (reference sequence). V dropped 3 bases and J dropped 6 bases, with 15 bases sitting between them.

Regarding this clonotype: The junction departs from germline at one end; a sequencing error may be responsible. J is TRBJ1-1 and V is TRBV20-1; no definite D call. CDR3 length equals 12 residues. Germline-derived CDR1 and CDR2 are DFQATT and SNEGSKA (reference sequence). CDR3: CSARGPNTEAFF. CDR3 bases: TGCAGTGCCAGAGGACCGAACACTGAAGCTTTCTTT.

The sample holds many counts of this clonotype. This chain connects TRBV6-1 to TRBJ2-3, with 11 bases matching TRBD2. Germline V gives CDR1 MNHNS, CDR2 SASEGT. The CDR3 extends over 16 amino acids. V was clipped by 5 bases and J by 3 bases; unmatched bases: 7. The CDR3 region is CASSSRLAGLTDTQYF. The CDR3 coding sequence is TGTGCCAGCAGTAGCCGACTAGCGGGACTGACAGATACGCAGTATTTT.

This clonotype was seen only a few times. This chain connects TRBV24-1 to TRBJ2-3, with no clear D. The CDR3 is 11 residues long. Germline V gene data show CDR1 as KGHDR and CDR2 as SFDVKD. Trimming took off 2 bases at V and 9 bases at J, with 5 bases between the two ends. The CDR3 spells CATSDSYTQYF. As DNA, the CDR3 is TGTGCCACCAGTGATTCGTACACGCAGTATTTT.

The chain is built from TRBV7-2 and TRBJ1-5; D uncertain. The length of the CDR3 is 13 residues. V lost 3 bases, J lost 6 bases, and 9 bases lay in between. Germline CDR1 reads SGHTA; CDR2 reads FQGNSA. CDR3 DNA sequence: TGTGCCAGCAGCTTGGGGATGACTCAGCCCCAGCATTTT. It specifies CASSLGMTQPQHF. Full variable domain (outside the CDR3, taken from reference TRBV7-2 and TRBJ1-5): GAGVSQSPSNKVTEKGKDVELRCDPISGHTALYWYRQSLGQGLEFLIYFQGNSAPDKSGLPSDRFSAERTGGSVSTLTIQRTQQEDSAVYLCASSLGMTQPQHFGDGTRLSIL.

The chain employs TRBV10-3 and TRBJ2-3, with 8 bases identical to TRBD1. Germline V gene lookup returns CDR1 ENHRY and CDR2 SYGVKD. Unmatched junction bases numbered 2, after V lost 8 bases and J lost 4 bases. CDR3 size: 12 residues. The CDR3 DNA follows: TGTGCCATCGGGACAGGCGCAGATACGCAGTATTTT. Translated: CAIGTGADTQYF.

This clonotype was seen only once. V gene TRBV20-1 combines with J gene TRBJ2-7; D may be TRBD1 (6 bases). Germline V gene data show CDR1 as DFQATT and CDR2 as SNEGSKA (reference sequence). The ends were cut back, 6 bases at V and 3 bases at J, with 15 bases in the middle. The CDR3 runs to 13 residues. CDR3 amino acids: CSAIKDSLYEQYF. As DNA, the CDR3 is TGCAGTGCCATTAAGGACAGTCTCTACGAGCAGTACTTC.

This clonotype appeared many times. The chain is built from TRBV12-3 or TRBV12-4 and TRBJ1-5; 8 bases agree with TRBD1. The CDR3 loop spans 15 amino acids. The ends lost 2 bases at V and 2 bases at J; junction bases unmatched: 2. In DNA, the CDR3 is TGTGCCAGCAGTTTAAGGACAGGGCGCAATCAGCCCCAGCATTTT. This gives the protein CASSLRTGRNQPQHF.

CDR3 coding DNA: TGTGCCATCAGTGGGGGACAGGGTTACTACGAGCAGTACTTC. Protein sequence: CAISGGQGYYEQYF. V is TRBV10-3 and J is TRBJ2-7; 9 bases are a match to TRBD1. V lost 4 bases to trimming and J lost 3 bases; unmatched junction nucleotides: 4. The V gene's germline CDR1 is ENHRY and CDR2 SYGVKD. The CDR3 runs to 14 residues.

The V call is TRBV6-2 or TRBV6-3, the J call TRBJ2-3, with 9 nucleotides matching TRBD2. V dropped 6 bases and J dropped 1; count of bases not matched to a gene: 5. The CDR3 is 15 amino acids. Germline values: CDR1 MNHEY, CDR2 SVGEGT. The CDR3 DNA follows: TGTGCCAGCAGGAATATAGCGGGGGGCACAGATACGCAGTATTTT. It encodes CASRNIAGGTDTQYF.

This rearrangement joins TRBV2 to TRBJ1-6, with D perhaps TRBD1 (6 bases). The CDR3 totals 14 residues. V dropped 5 bases and J dropped 8 bases, with 13 bases sitting between them. Looked up from germline, CDR1 is SNHLY and CDR2 is FYNNEI. CDR3 sequence: CASSLGQKDSPLHF. DNA of the CDR3: TGTGCCAGCAGTTTGGGACAAAAGGATTCACCCCTCCACTTT. Full variable domain (rest looked up from reference TRBV2 and TRBJ1-6): EPEVTQTPSHQVTQMGQEVILRCVPISNHLYFYWYRQILGQKVEFLVSFYNNEISEKSEIFDDQFSVERPDGSNFTLKIRSTKLEDSAMYFCASSLGQKDSPLHFGNGTRLTVT.

The V gene is TRBV15, the J gene TRBJ1-1; 7 nucleotides match TRBD1. Trimming at V came to 0 bases and at J to 2 bases, leaving 9 bases not matched to a gene. CDR3 length: 17 amino acids. Germline V CDR1 and CDR2: LNHNV, YYDKDF (reference sequence). CDR3: CATSREQGTPGNTEAFF. The CDR3 nucleotides read TGTGCCACCAGCAGAGAACAGGGGACACCTGGAAACACTGAAGCTTTCTTT. The full variable domain, with the rest looked up from reference TRBV15 and TRBJ1-1, is DAMVIQNPRYQVTQFGKPVTLSCSQTLNHNVMYWYQQKSSQAPKLLFHYYDKDFNNEADTPDNFQSRRPNTSFCFLDIRSPGLGDTAMYLCATSREQGTPGNTEAFFGQGTRLTVV.

This clonotype occurred once. Written as DNA, the CDR3 is TGTGCCAGCAGCTTAGCTCTAGCGGAGACCCAGTACTTC. Encoded protein: CASSLALAETQYF. V and J are TRBV7-2 and TRBJ2-5; possibly TRBD2 for D (6 bases). Trimming took off 0 bases at V and 5 bases at J, with 7 bases between the two ends. Germline loops: CDR1 SGHTA, CDR2 FQGNSA. The CDR3 covers 13 residues. The full variable domain, in which reference TRBV7-2 and TRBJ2-5 provide the parts outside the CDR3, is GAGVSQSPSNKVTEKGKDVELRCDPISGHTALYWYRQSLGQGLEFLIYFQGNSAPDKSGLPSDRFSAERTGGSVSTLTIQRTQQEDSAVYLCASSLALAETQYFGPGTRLLVL.

V gene TRBV12-3 or TRBV12-4 combines with J gene TRBJ1-2; 11 nucleotides agree with TRBD1. This CDR3 comprises 15 residues. After removal of 1 base from V and 4 bases from J, the junction contained 2 bases not matched to a gene. CDR3 sequence (DNA): TGTGCCAGCAGTTTAGGGACAGGGGGCCTCTATGGCTACACCTTC. Translation: CASSLGTGGLYGYTF.

As for this clonotype: At one end, the junction sequence differs from germline, possibly due to a read error. The genes are TRBV11-1 and TRBJ1-4; weak D call: TRBD1 (5 bases). CDR3 length equals 12 residues. Germline V gene lookup returns CDR1 SGHAT and CDR2 FQDESV (reference sequence). The CDR3 coding sequence is TGTGCCAGCAGCATAGGGACTGAAAAACTGTTTTTC. Its translation is CASSIGTEKLFF.

The chain links TRBV29-1 to TRBJ2-7; TRBD1 matches 12 bases. The CDR3 totals 13 residues. Germline V gives CDR1 SQVTM, CDR2 ANQGSEA. The J segment lost 5 bases and the V segment lost 5 bases, leaving 4 bases of the junction unmatched. CDR3 sequence: CSVHGTGGNEQYF. As DNA, the CDR3 is TGCAGCGTTCACGGGACAGGGGGCAACGAGCAGTACTTC.